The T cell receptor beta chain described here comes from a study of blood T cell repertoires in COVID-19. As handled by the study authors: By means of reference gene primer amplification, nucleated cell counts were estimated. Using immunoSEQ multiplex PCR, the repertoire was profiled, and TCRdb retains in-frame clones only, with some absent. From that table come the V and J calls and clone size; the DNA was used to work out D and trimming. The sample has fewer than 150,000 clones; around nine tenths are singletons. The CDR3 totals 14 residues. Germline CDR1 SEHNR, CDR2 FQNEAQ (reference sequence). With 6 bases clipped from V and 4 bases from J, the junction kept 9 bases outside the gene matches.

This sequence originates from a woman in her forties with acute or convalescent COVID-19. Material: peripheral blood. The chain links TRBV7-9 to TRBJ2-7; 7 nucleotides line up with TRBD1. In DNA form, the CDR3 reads TGTGCCAGCAGTCCCCCGGGACAGTTATACGAGCAGTACTTC. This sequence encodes CASSPPGQLYEQYF.